What follows are 8 T cell receptor beta chains derived from one specimen sequenced in a study of cytomegalovirus exposure and HLA in healthy donors. The primer mix had 60 Vbeta and 13 Jbeta primers. Repertoires were generated with immunoSEQ multiplex PCR, while TCRdb's copy carries only in-frame clones and drops some. The data hold about 200,000 clones, with around 88% observed a single time. Sample: PBMCs. These receptors all stem from a woman younger than 45 in good health and CMV-seronegative.

The V call is TRBV5-4, the J call TRBJ2-1, with TRBD2 identical over 12 bases. CDR1 is SGHNT and CDR2 is YYREEE in the germline V gene (reference sequence). CDR3 length: 16 amino acids. V lost 3 bases to trimming and J lost 0 bases; unmatched junction nucleotides: 1. CDR3 DNA sequence: TGTGCCAGCAGCTCTAGCGGGGGGGTCTCCTACAATGAGCAGTTCTTC. This gives the protein CASSSSGGVSYNEQFF. The variable domain in full, completed from reference TRBV5-4 and TRBJ2-1, reads ETGVTQSPTHLIKTRGQQVTLRCSSQSGHNTVSWYQQALGQGPQFIFQYYREEENGRGNFPPRFSGLQFPNYSSELNVNALELDDSALYLCASSSSGGVSYNEQFFGPGTRLTVL.

The V and J genes are TRBV28 and TRBJ1-2; no reliable D call. Germline V gives CDR1 MDHEN, CDR2 SYDVKM. Trimming took 5 bases from V and 0 from J, leaving 16 bases between them. The CDR3 contains 16 residues. The CDR3 nucleotides are TGTGCCAGCAGTGGGGTTCGGGAAGAAGCTAACTATGGCTACACCTTC. Amino acids: CASSGVREEANYGYTF.

The V gene is TRBV5-1, the J gene TRBJ2-5; TRBD2 aligns across 7 bases. The V segment lost 0 bases and the J segment 3 bases; nucleotides outside the gene matches: 2. Looked up from germline, CDR1 is SGHRS and CDR2 is YFSETQ. This CDR3 is built from 14 residues. The CDR3 DNA reads TGCGCCAGCAGCTTGGCGGGGGGAAAAGAGACCCAGTACTTC. It specifies CASSLAGGKETQYF.

This clone was found once. The gene calls are TRBV4-2 and TRBJ2-1, with 7 bases fitting TRBD2. V shed 3 bases, J shed 10 bases, and the junction held 3 bases outside the gene matches. CDR3 length: 12 residues. Germline CDR1 and CDR2: LGHNA and YNFKEQ. The CDR3 here is CASSHAGGEQFF. The CDR3 bases are TGTGCCAGCAGCCATGCCGGGGGGGAGCAGTTCTTC.

CDR3: CSVRLAGEVTQYF. As DNA, the CDR3 is TGCAGCGTCCGACTAGCGGGAGAAGTGACCCAGTACTTC. This sequence joins TRBV29-1 and TRBJ2-5; TRBD2 aligns across 12 bases. The CDR3 spans 13 residues. The J segment lost 7 bases and the V segment lost 6 bases, leaving 6 bases of the junction unmatched. The germline CDR1 and CDR2 sequences are SQVTM and ANQGSEA.

The chain couples TRBV10-2 to TRBJ2-7; no firm D call. This CDR3 has 14 amino acids. The V gene lost 4 bases and the J gene lost 2 bases, with 12 bases spanning the gap. Germline V gene lookup returns CDR1 WSHSY and CDR2 SAAADI. The CDR3 spells CASSGGGTPYEQYF. For the CDR3, the DNA is TGCGCCAGCAGTGGTGGCGGAACCCCCTACGAGCAGTACTTC.

Only a few counts were recorded for this clone. The CDR3 protein is CASSLGPGDHEQYF. Written as DNA, the CDR3 is TGCGCCAGCAGCTTGGGACCAGGGGATCACGAGCAGTACTTC. The chain links TRBV5-1 to TRBJ2-7; a possible D gene is TRBD1 (6 bases). Germline loops: CDR1 SGHRS, CDR2 YFSETQ. This CDR3 has 14 residues. With 0 bases removed from V and 5 bases from J, the gap between germline ends came to 12 bases.

The chain carries TRBV5-1 and TRBJ2-5, with TRBD1 matching 9 bases. V was clipped by 0 bases and J by 2 bases; unmatched bases: 5. Germline lookup yields CDR1 SGHRS and CDR2 YFSETQ. The CDR3 loop spans 16 amino acids. The CDR3 coding sequence is TGCGCCAGCAGCTTGGTTGGGACAGGGCATCAAGAGACCCAGTACTTC. Protein product: CASSLVGTGHQETQYF.